This TCR beta chain is from a study of T cells in Graves' hyperthyroidism and ophthalmopathy. As for the study in general: Peripheral blood draws took place at initial diagnosis, ahead of any treatment.

In its sample, this clonotype was seen many times. Amplification of TCR beta CDR3 regions was performed using RNA transcripts as template. The HTBI primer set served for first-round RT-PCR of the TCR CDR3. TCRdb called the multiplex PCR reads again in MiXCR, with one record for every CDR3 protein. Found here are 400,000 to 500,000 distinct CDR3 sequences, roughly 14% of them singletons; the top ten hold around 13%. The ends lost 4 bases at V and 5 bases at J; junction bases unmatched: 5. The CDR3 has 15 residues. Germline V gene data show CDR1 as LGHDT and CDR2 as YNNKEL (reference sequence). Thyroid ultrasound, orbital computed tomography, clinical symptoms, and serum thyroxine and TRAb underpinned diagnoses. Around 10 ml of fresh peripheral blood supplied the PBMCs.

This TCR was sampled from a man aged 18 to 29 with Graves' ophthalmopathy. The specimen sequenced was blood. The V call is TRBV3-1, the J call TRBJ2-5; TRBD2 agrees at 12 bases. CDR3 DNA: TGTGCCAGCAGCCCGCGGACTAGCGGGACGGAGACCCAGTACTTC. As protein: CASSPRTSGTETQYF.